A selection of T cell receptor beta chains follows, all from one sample in a study of blood T cell repertoires in COVID-19. The method was immunoSEQ multiplex PCR; TCRdb's version includes in-frame clones alone and lacks a portion of them. The sample lists under 300,000 clones, roughly four fifths occurring once. The specimen sequenced was peripheral blood. The receptors originated from a man aged 25-40 years who had recovered from COVID-19. The CDR3 runs from the conserved cysteine through the conserved F or W. The D gene is left open where the match is weak. Part of the rows lack a size; the others show once, few, many or a class for expanded clones.

v_call	j_call	d_call	clone_size	cdr3_nt	cdr3_aa
TRBV4-1	TRBJ1-6	TRBD1	few	TGCGCCAGCAGCCAAGATCTTCCAGGGGGAACCTATTCACCCCTCCACTTT	CASSQDLPGGTYSPLHF
TRBV24-1	TRBJ2-3	TRBD1	-	TGTGCCACCAGTGATTTTGGGCAGGGGGCGGTCGACACAGATACGCAGTATTTT	CATSDFGQGAVDTDTQYF
TRBV7-9	TRBJ2-3	-	-	TGTGCCAGCAGCGGATTGGCAGGGGCGTTCACAGATACGCAGTATTTT	CASSGLAGAFTDTQYF
TRBV4-1	TRBJ2-7	-	-	TGCGCCAGCAGCCACTCGGAGGCAGTTGGCGAGCAGTACTTC	CASSHSEAVGEQYF
TRBV7-7	TRBJ2-3	TRBD2	-	TGTGCCAGCAGCTTGGAGACTAGCGGGGGGGCAGATACGCAGTATTTT	CASSLETSGGADTQYF
TRBV3-1/TRBV3-2	TRBJ2-3	-	few	TGTGCCAGCAGCCAAATCGTAGGACAAGCAGATACGCAGTATTTT	CASSQIVGQADTQYF
TRBV7-8	TRBJ1-4	TRBD1	-	TGTGCCAGCAGCTTAGGACAGGGTGAAGAAAAACTGTTTTTT	CASSLGQGEEKLFF
TRBV28	TRBJ1-5	TRBD1	-	TGTGCCAGCAGTCCCCTGACAGGGAACAATCAGCCCCAGCATTTT	CASSPLTGNNQPQHF
TRBV29-1	TRBJ2-1	TRBD2	-	TGCAGCGTTGACATAGGGGCTAGCGGGGGCAATGAGCAGTTCTTC	CSVDIGASGGNEQFF
TRBV12-5	TRBJ2-7	TRBD2	-	TGTGCTAGTGGTTCCTCCGGGACTAGCGGCTACGAGCAGTACTTC	CASGSSGTSGYEQYF
TRBV18	TRBJ1-2	TRBD1	-	TGTGCCAGCTCACCGACCGGGACAGGGGGCGGGTATGGCTACACCTTC	CASSPTGTGGGYGYTF
TRBV19	TRBJ1-4	-	-	TGTGCCAGTAGCCCAATCGACAGACCTGCAACTAATGAAAAACTGTTTTTT	CASSPIDRPATNEKLFF
TRBV29-1	TRBJ2-1	TRBD2	-	TGCAGCGTTGAAGAATTTTCGCTGGGTAGCGGGGGTGGAAATGAGCAGTTCTTC	CSVEEFSLGSGGGNEQFF
TRBV28	TRBJ1-1	-	-	TGTGCCAGCGGTTCAGTTAACACTGAAGCTTTCTTT	CASGSVNTEAFF
TRBV6-1	TRBJ2-2	-	-	TGTGCCAGCAGTGAACAGGCAAGGGGGAACACCGGGGAGCTGTTTTTT	CASSEQARGNTGELFF
TRBV5-1	TRBJ1-4	TRBD1	-	TGCGCCAGCAGGACAGGGGCAACTAATGAAAAACTGTTTTTT	CASRTGATNEKLFF
TRBV10-3	TRBJ2-2	TRBD2	-	TGTGCCATCGCGGGAGACACCGGGGAGCTGTTTTTT	CAIAGDTGELFF
TRBV6-4	TRBJ2-1	TRBD2	-	TGTGCCAGCAGTGGTACTAGCGGGGGCTCTAATGAGCAGTTCTTC	CASSGTSGGSNEQFF
TRBV2	TRBJ1-5	-	-	TGTGCCAGCAGGACAGGACCTAGCAATCAGCCCCAGCATTTT	CASRTGPSNQPQHF
TRBV7-8	TRBJ2-7	-	-	TGTGCCAGCAGCTTAGGGCCGGCAGGGGCTTCCTACGAGCAGTACTTC	CASSLGPAGASYEQYF
TRBV5-1	TRBJ1-4	-	-	TGCGCCAGCAGCTCGGGAGTGGGAGGTGAAAAACTGTTTTTT	CASSSGVGGEKLFF
TRBV28	TRBJ1-1	TRBD1	-	TGTGCCAGCACCTGGGGGACAGGGGCGACTGAAGCTTTCTTT	CASTWGTGATEAFF
TRBV10-3	TRBJ1-2	TRBD1	-	TGTGCCACCAACCGGGACAGGGGAAATGGCTACACCTTC	CATNRDRGNGYTF
TRBV9	TRBJ1-4	TRBD1	-	TGTGCCAGCAGCGAGGCGACAGGGGGTTCAAAAAAACTGTTTTTT	CASSEATGGSKKLFF
TRBV3-1/TRBV3-2	TRBJ1-5	TRBD1	-	TGTGCCAGCAGCCAGGGGACAGGAAGCAATCAGCCCCAGCATTTT	CASSQGTGSNQPQHF
TRBV7-3	TRBJ1-4	TRBD1	once	TGTGCCAGCAGCTTAGGACAGGGAGAAAAACTGTTTTTT	CASSLGQGEKLFF
TRBV3-1/TRBV3-2	TRBJ2-5	TRBD2	-	TGTGCCAGCAGCCAGGGGGGGTGGGCCTCGGCAACCCAAGAGACCCAGTACTTC	CASSQGGWASATQETQYF
TRBV2	TRBJ2-5	TRBD1	few	TGTGCCAGCAGCGGACAGGGTGAAGAGACCCAGTACTTC	CASSGQGEETQYF
TRBV5-5	TRBJ1-5	-	-	TGTGCCAGCAGCTTGGGGGGGGGACCCCAGCATCAGCCCCAGCATTTT	CASSLGGGPQHQPQHF
TRBV4-2	TRBJ2-6	-	-	TGTGCCAGCAGCCAAGATGAGAGTTCTGGGGCCAACGTCCTGACTTTC	CASSQDESSGANVLTF
TRBV7-2	TRBJ2-3	TRBD2	-	TGTGCCAGCAGCCCTAGCGGGGGCCCGGATACGCAGTATTTT	CASSPSGGPDTQYF
TRBV2	TRBJ2-3	-	-	TGTGCCAGCGGGGGCCCTAACACAGATACGCAGTATTTT	CASGGPNTDTQYF
TRBV18	TRBJ2-1	TRBD2	-	TGTGCCAGCTTCCCGGGGGGGCCCTACAATGAGCAGTTCTTC	CASFPGGPYNEQFF
TRBV27	TRBJ2-1	TRBD2	-	TGTGCCAGCAGTCAGACTAGCGGGGGGGCCGATGAGCAGTTCTTC	CASSQTSGGADEQFF
TRBV3-1/TRBV3-2	TRBJ2-7	TRBD2	few	TGTGCCAGCAGCCCAAGACTTCGGACTAGCGGGGGCGACGAGCAGTACTTC	CASSPRLRTSGGDEQYF
TRBV10-3	TRBJ2-1	TRBD1	-	TGTGCCATCAGTAGCCGGACAGGCTCCTACAATGAGCAGTTCTTC	CAISSRTGSYNEQFF
TRBV5-1	TRBJ2-1	-	-	TGCGCCAGCAGCTTGGAAGGGGCCAGCAACGATGAGCAGTTCTTC	CASSLEGASNDEQFF
TRBV7-2	TRBJ1-2	-	-	TGTGCCAGCACCTTATCGGGGGGCTTCTATGGCTACACCTTC	CASTLSGGFYGYTF
TRBV6-5	TRBJ1-2	-	-	TGTGCCAGCATTGGTCCAGGGGCGAGGTATGGCTACACCTTC	CASIGPGARYGYTF
TRBV6-5	TRBJ1-2	-	once	TGTGCCAGCACCCGGGGGGGATACTATGGCTACACCTTC	CASTRGGYYGYTF
TRBV18	TRBJ2-2	-	-	TGTGCCAGCCGCCCTTTCTCCCCGGGCACCGGGGAGCTGTTTTTT	CASRPFSPGTGELFF
TRBV28	TRBJ1-5	-	-	TGTGCCAGCAGTAAATCAGGGGATGGAAGCAATCAGCCCCAGCATTTT	CASSKSGDGSNQPQHF
TRBV2	TRBJ1-2	TRBD1	-	TGTGCCAGCAGTGAGGGACAGAGCTACACCTTC	CASSEGQSYTF
TRBV28	TRBJ1-5	-	once	TGTGCCAGCAGTTTTTTGTCCATAAAGACAGGAAGCAATCAGCCCCAGCATTTT	CASSFLSIKTGSNQPQHF
TRBV5-1	TRBJ1-2	-	-	TGCGCCAGCAGCCAACAAACGGGGGTTGAATATGGCTACACCTTC	CASSQQTGVEYGYTF
TRBV14	TRBJ2-1	TRBD2	-	TGTGCCAGCAGCCCTTACAGCGGGGGGGCCTCCTATGAGCAGTTCTTC	CASSPYSGGASYEQFF
TRBV5-1	TRBJ2-5	-	-	TGCGCCAGCAGCTTGGAGGGGCAGGGTGGACAGACCCAGTACTTC	CASSLEGQGGQTQYF
TRBV14	TRBJ2-5	-	few	TGTGCCAGCAGCCAAGATCTAGTTAGACAAGAGACCCAGTACTTC	CASSQDLVRQETQYF
TRBV5-8	TRBJ2-7	-	few	TGTGCCAGCAGCTTGCTCCACGAGCAGTACTTC	CASSLLHEQYF
TRBV5-1	TRBJ1-1	TRBD1	-	TGCGCCAGCAGCGCGGGGACAGGGGGGATTGAAGCTTTCTTT	CASSAGTGGIEAFF
TRBV6-1	TRBJ2-1	-	-	TGTGCCAGCAGTGAAGCGCTTCGGGAAAGGGGGGGTCCCTATAATGAGCAGTTCTTC	CASSEALRERGGPYNEQFF
TRBV3-1/TRBV3-2	TRBJ2-5	TRBD2	few	TGTGCCAGCAGCCAAGGAACGCCTAGCGGCCAAGAGACCCAGTACTTC	CASSQGTPSGQETQYF
TRBV19	TRBJ2-5	-	-	TGTGCCAGTAGTAAGGAGAGCCCGCGGACACTCCAAGAGACCCAGTACTTC	CASSKESPRTLQETQYF
TRBV4-2	TRBJ2-2	TRBD2	few	TGTGCCAGCAGCCAAGAGGCGCGGGGGGACACCGGGGAGCTGTTTTTT	CASSQEARGDTGELFF
TRBV7-9	TRBJ2-5	-	-	TGTGCCAGCAGCTTAGATTCAGGAGAGACCCAGTACTTC	CASSLDSGETQYF